Given below is one T cell receptor (beta chain) in context. Its antigen is unidentified. Joint extraction of RNA and DNA used 20-30 mg of bulk tissue that was unsorted. Patients underwent surgical resection for primary liver carcinoma. Patients in the cohort were treatment-naive and living with chronic HBV infection. This entry belongs to a study of tumor-infiltrating lymphocytes in primary liver carcinoma. CDR1 is SGHAT and CDR2 is FQNNGV in the germline V gene. V was shortened by 6 bases and J by 2 bases, with 15 bases between the two germline ends. This CDR3 has 15 residues. The template, around 540 ng total RNA, yielded TCR beta cDNA made with a constant-region primer. Construction of TCR beta libraries relied on three successive nested multiplex PCR rounds employing slightly modified ARM-PCR. Forward primers for TRBV1-TRBV30 and a C-beta reverse primer served the first two PCR rounds, at 10 cycles each. From the multiplex PCR reads, TCRdb called clonotypes with MiXCR, one entry per CDR3 protein. The repertoire holds 75,000 to 80,000 distinct CDR3 sequences, with under 75% as singletons.

Study-level points and caveats: A significantly higher top-250-clone fraction was recorded for tumors than for blood (p = 0.039). Relative to tumor region pairs, the tumor-adjacent and tumor-blood pairs showed overlap that was lower.

This sequence joins TRBV11-2 and TRBJ2-3, with D possibly being TRBD2 (5 bases). This clonotype was sampled from a man in his forties with primary liver carcinoma and hepatitis B virus infection. The sequencing input was tumor-adjacent normal liver tissue. The CDR3 nucleotides are TGTGCCAGCAGTTTCTACGGAGGTAACACAGATACGCAGTATTTT. It is translated as CASSFYGGNTDTQYF.